What follows is one TCR beta chain and its context. This sample stems from a study of blood T cell repertoires in COVID-19. The wider study: Samples taken during acute and convalescent COVID-19 were collected in the United States, Italy and Spain. In each case, the material was cDNA or gDNA derived from T cells, B-cell-depleted T cells, or PBMCs.

Original processing notes: Estimation of nucleated cell counts relied on the amplification of reference gene primers. TCRdb's table, derived via immunoSEQ multiplex PCR, lists solely in-frame clones and lacks some. V and J calls and clone size follow that table, whereas D and trimming were derived from the DNA. The data show 200,000 to 300,000 clones, approximately 90% seen once. The CDR3 is made up of 15 amino acids. Germline V gene data show CDR1 as SGHRS and CDR2 as YFSETQ. V was clipped by 4 bases and J by 4 bases, with 15 bases between them. The chain uses TRBV5-1 and TRBJ1-3, with TRBD1 as a possible D gene (6 bases). The specimen sequenced was peripheral blood. The receptor was isolated from a woman aged 40 to 50 with acute or convalescent COVID-19. The CDR3 reads CASSRDIDGGNTIYF. Here the CDR3 DNA reads TGCGCCAGCAGCCGGGACATCGACGGGGGAAACACCATATATTTT.